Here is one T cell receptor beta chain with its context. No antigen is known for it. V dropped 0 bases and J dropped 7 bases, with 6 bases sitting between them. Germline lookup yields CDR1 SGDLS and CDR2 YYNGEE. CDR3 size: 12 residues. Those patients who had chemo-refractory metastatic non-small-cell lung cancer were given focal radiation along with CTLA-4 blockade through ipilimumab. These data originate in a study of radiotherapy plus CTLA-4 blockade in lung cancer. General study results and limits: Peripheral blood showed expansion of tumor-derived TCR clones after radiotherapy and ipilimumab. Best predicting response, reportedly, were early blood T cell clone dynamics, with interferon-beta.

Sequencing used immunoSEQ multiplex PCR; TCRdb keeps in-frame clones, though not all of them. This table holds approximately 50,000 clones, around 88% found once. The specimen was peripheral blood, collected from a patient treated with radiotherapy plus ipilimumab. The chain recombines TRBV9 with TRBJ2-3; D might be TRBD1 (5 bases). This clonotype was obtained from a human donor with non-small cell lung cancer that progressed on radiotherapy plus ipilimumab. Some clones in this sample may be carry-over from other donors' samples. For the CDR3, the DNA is TGTGCCAGCAGCGTAGAGGGGAATACGCAGTATTTT. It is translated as CASSVEGNTQYF.